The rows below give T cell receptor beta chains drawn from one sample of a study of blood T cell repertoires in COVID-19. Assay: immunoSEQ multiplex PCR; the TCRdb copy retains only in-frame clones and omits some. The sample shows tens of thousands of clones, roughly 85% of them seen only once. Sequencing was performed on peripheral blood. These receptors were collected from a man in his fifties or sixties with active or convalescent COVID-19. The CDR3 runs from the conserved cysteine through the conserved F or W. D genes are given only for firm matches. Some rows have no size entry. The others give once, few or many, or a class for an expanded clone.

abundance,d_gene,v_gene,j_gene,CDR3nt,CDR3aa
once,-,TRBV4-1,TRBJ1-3,TGCGCCAGCAGCCATCCAACCTCCCGCGACTCTGGAAACACCATATATTTT,CASSHPTSRDSGNTIYF
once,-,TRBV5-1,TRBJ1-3,TGCGCCAGCAGCTGGAGCGGCTCTGGAAACACCATATATTTT,CASSWSGSGNTIYF
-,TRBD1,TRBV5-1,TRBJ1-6,TGCGCCAGCAGCTACCGACAGGGGGCGAGTTCTAATTCACCCCTCCACTTT,CASSYRQGASSNSPLHF
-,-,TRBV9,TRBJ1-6,TGTGCCAGCAGCGAGTGGGCCGGGGAGGGGGTTAGGGCACCCCTCCACTTT,CASSEWAGEGVRAPLHF
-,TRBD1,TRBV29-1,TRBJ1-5,TGCAGCGTTCGACAGGGGCCGGGGCAGCCCCAGCATTTT,CSVRQGPGQPQHF
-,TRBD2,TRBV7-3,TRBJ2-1,TGTGCCAGCAGCCCCAGTCTCCTAGCGGGTGGGAATGAGCAGTTCTTC,CASSPSLLAGGNEQFF
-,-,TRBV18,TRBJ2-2,TGTGCCAGCTCTTCGGTCACGAACACCGGGGAGCTGTTTTTT,CASSSVTNTGELFF
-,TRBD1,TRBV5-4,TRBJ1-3,TGTGCCAGCAGCTCGGACAGGGGTGGAAACACCATATATTTT,CASSSDRGGNTIYF
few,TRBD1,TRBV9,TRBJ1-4,TGTGCCAGCAGCGTTGGGACAGGGTTTGAAAAACTGTTTTTT,CASSVGTGFEKLFF
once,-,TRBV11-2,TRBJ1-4,TGTGCCAGCAGCCGGGGGGGTAATGAAAAACTGTTTTTT,CASSRGGNEKLFF
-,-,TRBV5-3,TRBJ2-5,TGTGCCAGAAGCTTGGAGGAAGCAGGGGAAGAGACCCAGTACTTC,CARSLEEAGEETQYF
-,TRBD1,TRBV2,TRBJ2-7,TGTGCCAGCAGTGACGGACAGGGCCAGTACGAGCAGTACTTC,CASSDGQGQYEQYF
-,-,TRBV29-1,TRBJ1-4,TGCAGCGTCATTTGGACAGCAACTAATGAAAAACTGTTTTTT,CSVIWTATNEKLFF
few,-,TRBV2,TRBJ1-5,TGTGCCAGCAGTGAAGCGCTTCTAGGAGGAGGGAATCAGCCCCAGCATTTT,CASSEALLGGGNQPQHF
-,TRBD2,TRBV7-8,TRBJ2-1,TGTGCCAGCAGCTTATATGGGGGGGTCAATGAGCAGTTCTTC,CASSLYGGVNEQFF
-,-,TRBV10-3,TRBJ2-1,TGTGCCATCAGACCCGCGGGGGCCCTCCTCAATGAGCAGTTCTTC,CAIRPAGALLNEQFF
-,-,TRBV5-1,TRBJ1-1,TGCGCCAGCAGCTTGGATTGGGGAGCTGAAGCTTTCTTT,CASSLDWGAEAFF
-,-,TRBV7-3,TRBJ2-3,TGTGCCAGCAGCTTGACCCCGGGGAGCCCAGATACGCAGTATTTT,CASSLTPGSPDTQYF
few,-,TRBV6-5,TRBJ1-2,TGTGCCAGCAGGCCAGCGGGGCGCCGTGGCTACACCTTC,CASRPAGRRGYTF
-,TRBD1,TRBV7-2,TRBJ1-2,TGTGCCAGCAGAGGCAGGGGGCCCTTCTATGGCTACACCTTC,CASRGRGPFYGYTF
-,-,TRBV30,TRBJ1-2,TGTGCCTGGATTAGGGGACTTCCCTATGGCTACACCTTC,CAWIRGLPYGYTF
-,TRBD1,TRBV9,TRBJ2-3,TGTGCCAGCAGCGCGGACAGGGGATCCGCAGATACGCAGTATTTT,CASSADRGSADTQYF
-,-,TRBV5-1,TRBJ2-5,TGCGCCAGCACCAAACAGGTCGGGGAGACCCAGTACTTC,CASTKQVGETQYF
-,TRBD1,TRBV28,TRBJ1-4,TGTGCCAGCACCGTGACAGGGAGCGTTGAAAAACTGTTTTTT,CASTVTGSVEKLFF
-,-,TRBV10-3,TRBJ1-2,TGTGCCATCAGGACCGGAGCTGCCTATGGCTACACCTTC,CAIRTGAAYGYTF
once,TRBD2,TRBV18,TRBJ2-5,TGTGCCAGCTCGACGGCTAGCGGACAAGAGACCCAGTACTTC,CASSTASGQETQYF
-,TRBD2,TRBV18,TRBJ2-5,TGTGCCAGCTCAGCGACGGGACTACAAGAGACCCAGTACTTC,CASSATGLQETQYF
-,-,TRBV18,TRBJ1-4,TGTGCCAGCTCACCAGATATTTTGGGGCTTAATGAAAAACTGTTTTTT,CASSPDILGLNEKLFF
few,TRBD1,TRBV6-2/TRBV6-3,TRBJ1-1,TGTGCCAGCAGTTCCGTGACCGGGACAGGGGGCGCAAGGGTTGAAGCTTTCTTT,CASSSVTGTGGARVEAFF
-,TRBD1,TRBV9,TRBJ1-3,TGTGCCAGCAGCCCCCGGGACAGGGCCTCTGGAAACACCATATATTTT,CASSPRDRASGNTIYF
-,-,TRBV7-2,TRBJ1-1,TGTGCCAGCAGCTTTCTGGGACTAAACACTGAAGCTTTCTTT,CASSFLGLNTEAFF
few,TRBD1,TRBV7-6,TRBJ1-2,TGTGCCAGCAGCTTAGGGACAGGGGGAAGCTATGGCTACACCTTC,CASSLGTGGSYGYTF
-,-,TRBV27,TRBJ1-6,TGTGCCAGTGGCTACGCGGATTCACCCCTCCACTTT,CASGYADSPLHF
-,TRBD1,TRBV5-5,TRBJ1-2,TGTGCCAGCGGCGGACAGGTCCTAAACTATGGCTACACCTTC,CASGGQVLNYGYTF
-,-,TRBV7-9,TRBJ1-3,TGTGCCAGCAGCTTACCTCCGAGCTCTGGAAACACCATATATTTT,CASSLPPSSGNTIYF
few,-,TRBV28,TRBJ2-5,TGTGCCAGCAGCAGACCCGGACATCAACAAGAGACCCAGTACTTC,CASSRPGHQQETQYF
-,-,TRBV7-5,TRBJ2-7,TGTGTCAGAAGCTTAGAGAGTAAAGGACAGGGGTCCTACGAGCAGTACTTC,CVRSLESKGQGSYEQYF
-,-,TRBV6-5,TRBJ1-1,TGTGCCAGCAATACCGGGAACACTGAAGCTTTCTTT,CASNTGNTEAFF
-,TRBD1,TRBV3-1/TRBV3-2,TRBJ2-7,TGTGCCAGCAGCCCGAACCGGGACAGGCGTTGCCTTTTCTACGAGCAGTACTTC,CASSPNRDRRCLFYEQYF
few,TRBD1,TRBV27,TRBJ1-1,TGTGCCAGCAGTTTATCACAGGGGGAATGGGGCACTGAAGCTTTCTTT,CASSLSQGEWGTEAFF
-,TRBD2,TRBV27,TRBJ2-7,TGTGCCAGCAGTTCCCTAGCGGGGGGCTACGAGCAGTACTTC,CASSSLAGGYEQYF
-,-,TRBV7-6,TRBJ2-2,TGTGCCAGCAGCTTAGATGAGGGCGAGGCCCAGTGGAACACCGGGGAGCTGTTTTTT,CASSLDEGEAQWNTGELFF
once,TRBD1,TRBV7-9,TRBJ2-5,TGTGCCAGCAGCATGGACAGGGGTAATTCCCAAGAGACCCAGTACTTC,CASSMDRGNSQETQYF
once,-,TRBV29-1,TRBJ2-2,TGCAGCGTCGGACAGTTAGACACCGGGGAGCTGTTTTTT,CSVGQLDTGELFF
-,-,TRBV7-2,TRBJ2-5,TGTGCCAGCAGCTTAGGGGCTAGCCTCCAAGAGACCCAGTACTTC,CASSLGASLQETQYF
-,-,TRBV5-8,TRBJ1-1,TGTGCCAGCAGCTTGAAGGGGATAAACACTGAAGCTTTCTTT,CASSLKGINTEAFF
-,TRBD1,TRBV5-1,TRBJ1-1,TGCGCCAGCAGCGGACAGGGGGATAAAGCTTTCTTT,CASSGQGDKAFF
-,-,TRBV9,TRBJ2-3,TGTGCCAGCAGCGTAGCGGGCACAGATACGCAGTATTTT,CASSVAGTDTQYF
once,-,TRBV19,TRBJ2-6,TGTGCCAGTAGTATTCTAGCACCAACTCTCTCTGGGGCCAACGTCCTGACTTTC,CASSILAPTLSGANVLTF
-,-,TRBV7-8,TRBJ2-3,TGTGCCAGCAGCTTAGACTGGCGAGGCTCGCAGTATTTT,CASSLDWRGSQYF
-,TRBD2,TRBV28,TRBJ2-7,TGTGCCAGCAAAACGGGGGGAGTCTACGAGCAGTACTTC,CASKTGGVYEQYF
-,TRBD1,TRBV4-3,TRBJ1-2,TGCGCCAGCAGCCAAGAATCGACAGGGGGCGCGGGTGGCTACACCTTC,CASSQESTGGAGGYTF
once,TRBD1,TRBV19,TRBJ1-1,TGTGCCAGTAGTAGCAATCGTTGGACAGGGGCGAACACTGAAGCTTTCTTT,CASSSNRWTGANTEAFF
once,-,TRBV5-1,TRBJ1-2,TGCGCCAGCAGCTTGGGGACAGTATTTTATGGCTACACCTTC,CASSLGTVFYGYTF
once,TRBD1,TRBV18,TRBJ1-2,TGTGCCAGCTCACACCGACAGGGCAAACAGGATGGCTACACCTTC,CASSHRQGKQDGYTF
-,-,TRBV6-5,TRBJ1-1,TGTGCCAGCAGCATACTGACAGTCCTGAACACTGAAGCTTTCTTT,CASSILTVLNTEAFF